These 19 T cell receptor beta chains came from one sample sequenced in a study of blood T cells in healthy people across ages. A second PCR of 7 to 11 cycles used a sample-barcoded 5' primer and a J-beta primer mix. Using its own MiXCR run on the 5' RACE reads, TCRdb lists one record per CDR3 protein. Of fewer than 2,000,000 distinct CDR3 sequences in the sample, approximately 40% were seen once. Sequenced sample: blood. The receptors stem from a human donor in good health.

The gene calls are TRBV4-1 and TRBJ2-7, with 7 bases matching TRBD1. CDR1 is MGHRA, CDR2 YSYEKL, per germline. The CDR3 covers 20 residues. With V trimmed by 1 base and J by 4 bases, 22 bases remained unmatched. The CDR3 DNA reads as TGCGCCAGCAGCCAAGTACAACTAACAGGGGTCAAAATTTTGGGGTACGAGCAGTACTTC. The encoded protein is CASSQVQLTGVKILGYEQYF.

The chain has TRBV20-1 and TRBJ1-6; D call uncertain. This CDR3 region has 13 residues. V lost 1 base to trimming and J lost 7 bases, with 8 bases between them. Germline V gene lookup returns CDR1 DFQATT and CDR2 SNEGSKA (reference sequence). CDR3 sequence reads: CSARGVANSPLHF. CDR3 in DNA: TGCAGTGCTAGAGGGGTAGCCAATTCACCCCTCCACTTT.

This clonotype has only a few counts. The V call is TRBV7-2, the J call TRBJ1-2; 8 bases are shared with TRBD1. Looked up from germline, CDR1 is SGHTA and CDR2 is FQGNSA. This CDR3 contains 14 residues. Trimming removed 5 bases from V and 4 bases from J; junction bases left unmatched: 6. CDR3 in amino acids: CASSPDRVVYGYTF. The CDR3 DNA is TGTGCCAGCAGCCCGGACAGGGTTGTCTATGGCTACACCTTC.

For this clonotype: Germline and junction disagree at one end, which may indicate a read error. J is TRBJ2-6 and V is TRBV7-6, with D perhaps TRBD1 (5 bases). CDR1 is SGHVS and CDR2 is FNYEAQ in the germline V gene. This CDR3 is 20 amino acids long. As DNA, the CDR3 is TGTGCCAGCAGCAGACACCGAGGAGAGTCGACGCGCTCTGGGGCCAACGTCCCGACTTTC. The encoded protein is CASSRHRGESTRSGANVPTF.

The gene calls are TRBV24-1 and TRBJ1-2; a weak D match, TRBD1 (5 bases). The CDR3 spans 12 residues. V dropped 11 bases and J dropped 2 bases, with 11 bases sitting between them. Per germline, CDR1 KGHDR and CDR2 SFDVKD. CDR3 nucleotide sequence: TGTGCCATCGGGACGGAGAACTATGGCTACACCTTC. The encoded protein is CAIGTENYGYTF.

The chain is built from TRBV6-2 or TRBV6-3 and TRBJ2-4; 9 bases are a match to TRBD2. This CDR3 contains 15 residues. Germline values: CDR1 MNHEY, CDR2 SVGEGT. V trimming: 8 bases; J trimming: 13 bases; junction bases outside the gene matches: 18. In DNA form, the CDR3 reads TGTGCCAGCGGGGACCTAGCGGGACCCAGTGGGGAGCAGTACTTC. Encoded protein: CASGDLAGPSGEQYF.

The chain joins TRBV6-1 to TRBJ1-1; D unclear. The CDR3 has 13 amino acids. Trimming stripped 7 bases from V and 1 base from J, with 10 bases between. CDR1 MNHNS and CDR2 SASEGT come from the germline V gene. CDR3 coding DNA: TGTGCCAGCACGTCCCTACAGAACACTGAAGCTTTCTTT. Translated: CASTSLQNTEAFF.

The chain is built from TRBV7-2 and TRBJ2-5, with TRBD2 matching over 7 bases. Looked up from germline, CDR1 is SGHTA and CDR2 is FQGNSA. This CDR3 spans 14 amino acids. The trim removed 5 bases at V and 4 bases at J, leaving 7 bases unmatched. CDR3 residues: CASSLPGGRETQYF. CDR3 nucleotides: TGTGCCAGCAGCCTCCCCGGGGGGAGAGAGACCCAGTACTTC.

In its sample, this clonotype was seen a few times. The rearrangement links TRBV21-1 to TRBJ1-1; the table calls TRBD1, which could not be checked here. TRBV21-1 is assigned pseudogene status. There are 17 residues in the CDR3. The CDR3 nucleotides are TGTGCCAGCAGCAAGAGGGGGGCCCCAGGGCTGAACACTGAAGCTTTCTTT. This sequence encodes CASSKRGAPGLNTEAFF.

This clonotype has just a few counts. The chain couples TRBV5-4 to TRBJ1-6; no reliable D call. Germline CDR1 SGHNT, CDR2 YYREEE (reference sequence). With 2 bases removed from V and 8 bases from J, the gap between germline ends came to 11 bases. The CDR3 contains 14 residues. As DNA, the CDR3 is TGTGCCAGCAGCTTAGGCGTGAGGGATTCACCCCTCCACTTT. Amino acids: CASSLGVRDSPLHF.

The chain recombines TRBV7-9 with TRBJ1-6; D is unresolved. From germline, CDR1 is SEHNR and CDR2 FQNEAQ (reference sequence). The CDR3 runs 13 residues. Trimming removed 5 bases from V and 10 bases from J, with 12 bases in between. CDR3 in DNA: TGTGCCAGCAGCCCAGACACGTTCTCACCCCTCCACTTT. This sequence encodes CASSPDTFSPLHF.

Note on this clonotype: At one of its ends the junction is not consistent with the germline gene, which may arise from a read error. The rearrangement links TRBV20-1 to TRBJ2-5; D is uncertain. CDR1 is DFQATT and CDR2 is SNEGSKA in the germline V gene (reference sequence). The CDR3 runs to 16 residues. CDR3 loop: CSARKYLLQMEETQYF. The CDR3 DNA sequence: TGCAGTGCTAGGAAGTATTTACTGCAAATGGAAGAGACTCAGTACTTC.

This clonotype has more than one count but fewer than ten. The chain employs TRBV6-1 and TRBJ2-2, with D tentatively TRBD1 or TRBD2 (6 bases each). Germline V gives CDR1 MNHNS, CDR2 SASEGT. The CDR3 extends over 15 amino acids. The V end was cut by 6 bases, the J end by 8 bases, with 19 bases between. This chain's CDR3 is CASRPRMGGAGELFF. The CDR3 DNA follows: TGTGCCAGCAGGCCCCGTATGGGGGGCGCGGGGGAGCTGTTTTTT.

This sequence joins TRBV20-1 and TRBJ2-1, with D possibly called TRBD1 or TRBD2 (5 bases each). The CDR3 runs 12 residues. CDR1 and CDR2 from the germline V gene are DFQATT and SNEGSKA (reference sequence). Deletions cut 2 bases from V and 4 bases from J, with 6 bases between. In nucleotides, the CDR3 is TGCAGTGCTAGATGGGGGTACAATGAGCAGTTCTTC. Protein: CSARWGYNEQFF.

Points on this clonotype: At one end the junction does not follow the germline gene, possibly because of a read error. The chain couples TRBV6-5 to TRBJ1-4; tentatively, D is TRBD1 (6 bases). The V gene's germline CDR1 is MNHEY and CDR2 SVGAGI. This CDR3 comprises 14 residues. The CDR3 protein is CASSGAGVGEKLFF. CDR3 DNA: TGTGCCAGCAGTGGAGCAGGGGTGGGTGAAAAGCTGTTTTTT.

This rearrangement joins TRBV12-3 or TRBV12-4 to TRBJ1-2; weak D call: TRBD1 (6 bases). CDR3 size: 14 residues. Trimming shortened V by 3 bases and J by 7 bases, and 15 bases separated the two germline ends. CDR3 in amino acids: CASSLGGPAAGYTF. CDR3 nucleotide sequence: TGTGCCAGCAGTTTGGGGGGCCCTGCAGCTGGCTACACCTTC.

In this sample, this clonotype turned up a few times. V gene TRBV20-1 combines with J gene TRBJ1-1; D gene unclear. CDR1 and CDR2 from the germline V gene are DFQATT and SNEGSKA (reference sequence). This CDR3 comprises 12 residues. The CDR3 spells CGPWRTDTEAFF. In nucleotides, the CDR3 is TGCGGGCCCTGGAGAACGGACACTGAAGCTTTCTTT.

This clonotype came up a few times. The chain links TRBV10-3 to TRBJ1-2; possibly TRBD1 for D (5 bases). Per germline, CDR1 ENHRY and CDR2 SYGVKD. Trimming shortened V by 10 bases and J by 6 bases, and 18 bases separated the two germline ends. CDR3 length: 13 amino acids. For the CDR3, the DNA is TGTGCCACAGAGGACCAGGGAGGTAATGGCTACACCTTC. As protein: CATEDQGGNGYTF.

The rearrangement links TRBV28 to TRBJ1-4; 7 nucleotides line up with TRBD1. V was pared by 4 bases and J by 8 bases, with 25 bases of the junction left unmatched. The germline CDR1 and CDR2 sequences are MDHEN and SYDVKM. This CDR3 region has 20 residues. The CDR3 is CASSSFPSVAGGGKEEKLFF. In DNA form, the CDR3 reads TGTGCCAGCAGTTCCTTCCCCTCCGTGGCAGGGGGTGGGAAAGAGGAAAAACTGTTTTTT.